The sequence of this T cell receptor beta chain was determined in a study of neurological immune-mediated disorders. This clonotype was seen repeatedly, ten times or more. Its antigen remains unidentified. Study-wide findings and caveats: HTLV-1-associated myelopathy had the most TCR clonal expansion, and multiple sclerosis had the least, less than healthy controls. Subjects shared no identical expanded-clone CDR3 amino acid sequences, suggesting private TCR-beta repertoires in all groups.

Synthesis of cDNA used 5'RACE (with 10-nucleotide random UMIs). TCRdb re-called the 5' RACE reads through MiXCR, storing one row per CDR3 protein. The data contain about 27,000 distinct CDR3 sequences, roughly 20% of them singletons. This receptor was identified in a woman aged 60-75 years in good health. Sequencing was carried out using PBMCs.

CDR3 sequence (DNA): TGCAGTGCTAGCAGTTGGGGGGCGAATGAGCAGTTCTTC. This sequence encodes CSASSWGANEQFF. The chain joins TRBV20-1 to TRBJ2-1; D may be TRBD1 or TRBD2 (6 bases each). CDR3 length: 13 residues. Germline lookup yields CDR1 DFQATT and CDR2 SNEGSKA (reference sequence). V gave up 3 bases and J gave up 7 bases, with 13 bases separating them.